This is a list of T cell receptor beta chains from one sample in a study of shared clonotypes between healthy human individuals. Assay used: immunoSEQ multiplex PCR; TCRdb lists only in-frame clones, some missing. This sample has 520,000 or so clones, with 79% found just once. The sequenced sample consisted of PBMCs. Receptor source: a woman aged 40 to 50 in good health. Some clones in this sample may be carry-over from other donors' samples. CDR3s include the opening cysteine and the closing phenylalanine or tryptophan. The D gene is left open where the match is weak.

j_call d_call v_call cdr3_aa cdr3_nt
TRBJ2-7 NA TRBV15 CATSRAWGRVGDEQYF TGTGCCACCAGCAGGGCCTGGGGCAGGGTGGGTGACGAGCAGTACTTC
TRBJ2-5 TRBD2 TRBV5-6 CASSSLGSGILETQYF TGTGCCAGCAGCTCCCTTGGTAGCGGGATATTGGAGACCCAGTACTTC
TRBJ1-4 TRBD1 TRBV27 CASSSTGETNEKLFF TGTGCCAGCAGTTCTACAGGGGAGACTAATGAAAAACTGTTTTTT
TRBJ2-1 TRBD1 TRBV6-1 CASSRQGLSYNEQFF TGTGCCAGCAGTCGACAGGGCCTTTCCTACAATGAGCAGTTCTTC
TRBJ2-5 TRBD1 TRBV6-1 CASGGTGGAGETQYF TGTGCCAGCGGCGGGACAGGGGGCGCGGGAGAGACCCAGTACTTC
TRBJ2-3 NA TRBV18 CASSPPASTDTQYF TGTGCCAGCTCACCACCGGCTAGCACAGATACGCAGTATTTT
TRBJ2-7 TRBD1 TRBV28 CASRQQGAHEQYF TGTGCCAGCAGACAACAGGGGGCCCACGAGCAGTACTTC
TRBJ2-1 TRBD2 TRBV4-2 CASSQAEVGSGGKSKQFF TGTGCCAGCAGCCAAGCAGAGGTCGGGTCGGGGGGAAAATCGAAGCAGTTCTTC
TRBJ2-1 TRBD2 TRBV28 CASSLSGGSYNEQFF TGTGCCAGCAGTTTATCGGGGGGGTCCTACAATGAGCAGTTCTTC
TRBJ1-6 NA TRBV27 CASSPPGRGSSPLHF TGTGCCAGCAGTCCCCCGGGGAGGGGTAGCTCACCCCTCCACTTT